These T cell receptor beta chains were read from a single sample in a study of patients and donors after allogeneic stem cell transplantation. One entry per CDR3 protein results from TCRdb running MiXCR on the RT-PCR reads. The sample has about 2,500 distinct CDR3 sequences; around 8% are singletons. Sequenced material: blood, either unsorted or a sorted T cell fraction (not recorded which). These receptor sequences come from a human donor who was either an allogeneic HSCT recipient or a stem cell or donor lymphocyte infusion donor (not recorded which). It is not recorded whose cells these are; they may come from a transplant donor. CDR3s leave out the opening cysteine and the closing phenylalanine or tryptophan. The order of the fields is clone size, V gene, J gene, CDR3 protein. Clone size appears in some rows only: once, few, many, or a class for an expanded clone.

clone size: medium-sized
V gene: TRBV6-2/TRBV6-3
J gene: TRBJ2-7
CDR3 protein: ASSSVYRGPYEQY

clone size: medium-sized
V gene: TRBV2
J gene: TRBJ1-5
CDR3 protein: ASSGEAQPQH

clone size: few
V gene: TRBV20-1
J gene: TRBJ2-7
CDR3 protein: SPRGGAGEQY

clone size: few
V gene: TRBV20-1
J gene: TRBJ2-7
CDR3 protein: SAPLAGVSYEQY

clone size: large
V gene: TRBV7-2
J gene: TRBJ2-1
CDR3 protein: ASSLDSTYNEQF

clone size: medium-sized
V gene: TRBV7-9
J gene: TRBJ2-1
CDR3 protein: ASSLGFMRPNEQF

clone size: medium-sized
V gene: TRBV7-2
J gene: TRBJ2-6
CDR3 protein: ASRDSGANVLT

clone size: .
V gene: TRBV5-1
J gene: TRBJ2-5
CDR3 protein: ASSTGRGTLETQY

clone size: .
V gene: TRBV5-1
J gene: TRBJ1-5
CDR3 protein: ASSATYSNQPQH

clone size: medium-sized
V gene: TRBV2
J gene: TRBJ2-1
CDR3 protein: ASSEGLNSYNEQF

clone size: few
V gene: TRBV12-3/TRBV12-4
J gene: TRBJ2-1
CDR3 protein: ASSLVEQF

clone size: .
V gene: TRBV7-2
J gene: TRBJ2-5
CDR3 protein: ASSFGPYQETQY

clone size: large
V gene: TRBV5-1
J gene: TRBJ2-1
CDR3 protein: ASSLSQPDNEQF

clone size: medium-sized
V gene: TRBV5-6
J gene: TRBJ1-5
CDR3 protein: ASSLNWQRLSKPQH

clone size: .
V gene: TRBV19
J gene: TRBJ2-7
CDR3 protein: ASHPGGTSYEQY

clone size: medium-sized
V gene: TRBV9
J gene: TRBJ2-2
CDR3 protein: ASSVAGNTGELF

clone size: few
V gene: TRBV7-3
J gene: TRBJ2-1
CDR3 protein: ASSKSGTPYNEQF

clone size: medium-sized
V gene: TRBV27
J gene: TRBJ2-2
CDR3 protein: ASSLISGPSGELF

clone size: large
V gene: TRBV29-1
J gene: TRBJ2-3
CDR3 protein: SVGTSGRYDTQY

clone size: few
V gene: TRBV12-3/TRBV12-4
J gene: TRBJ2-1
CDR3 protein: ASRIAGGAANEQF

clone size: medium-sized
V gene: TRBV29-1
J gene: TRBJ2-1
CDR3 protein: SVVSGGAEQF

clone size: .
V gene: TRBV5-6
J gene: TRBJ2-5
CDR3 protein: ASSFLAREETQY

clone size: medium-sized
V gene: TRBV7-2
J gene: TRBJ2-1
CDR3 protein: ASSSGTSETNEQF

clone size: medium-sized
V gene: TRBV10-3
J gene: TRBJ2-7
CDR3 protein: AIRPSGSEQYEQY

clone size: .
V gene: TRBV7-2
J gene: TRBJ2-5
CDR3 protein: ASSLFETQY

clone size: .
V gene: TRBV5-1
J gene: TRBJ1-3
CDR3 protein: ASSLAPPRNTIY

clone size: .
V gene: TRBV20-1
J gene: TRBJ1-2
CDR3 protein: SARYGGYT